This T cell receptor beta chain was sequenced in a study of vaccination effects on CD4 cells after COVID-19. To note about this clone: Its target is unknown.

Before any sequencing was done, the ViraFEST assay used viral peptide pools to expand antigen-specific CD4+ T cells. Investigators separated out CD4+ T cells once less than 11 days of culture had passed. The person had PCR-confirmed SARS-CoV-2 infection between March and December 2020. Germline assignment: CDR1 SGDLS and CDR2 YYNGEE. V gave up 2 bases and J gave up 6 bases; unmatched junction bases: 7. The CDR3 loop spans 15 amino acids. Data came from immunoSEQ multiplex PCR; TCRdb stores just in-frame clones and leaves some out. This table holds about 45,000 clones, approximately 72% found once. The chain couples TRBV9 to TRBJ1-4, with 7 bases fitting TRBD1. This clonotype was obtained from a human donor who had a prior SARS-CoV-2 infection. This material consisted of CD4+ T cells from PBMCs cultured with a peptide pool, taken before COVID-19 vaccination. CDR3 region: CASSVTGASYEKLFF. CDR3 in DNA: TGTGCCAGCAGCGTTACAGGGGCCAGTTATGAAAAACTGTTTTTT.